This section outlines one T cell receptor (beta chain) sequence together with its context. Its antigen remains unknown. The entry originates in a study of shared clonotypes between healthy human individuals. Study as a whole: Used for every donor were three CD4 naive, three CD4 memory, two CD8 naive and one CD8 memory plate.

In germline, CDR1 is LNHDA, CDR2 SQIVND (reference sequence). This CDR3 is 15 amino acids long. The V gene lost 7 bases and the J gene lost 2 bases, with 15 bases spanning the gap. CD45RO-negative CD8 cells positively selected for CCR7 made up the naive population, which excluded terminally differentiated effector memory CD45RA+ cells. General study findings and limits: Relative to their counterparts shared across all four donors, non-shared clonotypes exhibited diminished generation probabilities. Only blood was sampled, and tissue TCR repertoires likely differ from blood ones.

Measured with immunoSEQ multiplex PCR; TCRdb has only the in-frame clones, and not every one. The sample carries about 600,000 clones, roughly 98% recorded once. This receptor was identified in a young man in good health. Specimen: naive CD8+ T cells sorted from blood. The chain employs TRBV19 and TRBJ1-5, with D maybe TRBD1 (6 bases). In DNA form, the CDR3 reads TGTGCCAGTACCCCCGGGGCAGGGGGCAATCAGCCCCAGCATTTT. It is translated as CASTPGAGGNQPQHF.